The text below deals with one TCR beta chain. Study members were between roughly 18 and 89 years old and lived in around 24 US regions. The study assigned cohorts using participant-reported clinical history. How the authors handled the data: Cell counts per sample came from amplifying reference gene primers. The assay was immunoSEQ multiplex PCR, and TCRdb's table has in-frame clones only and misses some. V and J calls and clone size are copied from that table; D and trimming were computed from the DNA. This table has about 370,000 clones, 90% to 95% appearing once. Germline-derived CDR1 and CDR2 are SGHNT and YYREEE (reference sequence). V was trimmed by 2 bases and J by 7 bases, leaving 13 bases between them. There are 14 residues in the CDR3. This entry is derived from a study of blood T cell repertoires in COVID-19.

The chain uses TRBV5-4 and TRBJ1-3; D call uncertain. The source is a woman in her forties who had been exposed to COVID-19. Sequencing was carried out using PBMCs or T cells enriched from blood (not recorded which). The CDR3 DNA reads TGTGCCAGCAGCTTAGAAGAACAGTCGAACACCATATATTTT. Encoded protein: CASSLEEQSNTIYF. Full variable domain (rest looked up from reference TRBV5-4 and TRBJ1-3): ETGVTQSPTHLIKTRGQQVTLRCSSQSGHNTVSWYQQALGQGPQFIFQYYREEENGRGNFPPRFSGLQFPNYSSELNVNALELDDSALYLCASSLEEQSNTIYFGEGSWLTVV.